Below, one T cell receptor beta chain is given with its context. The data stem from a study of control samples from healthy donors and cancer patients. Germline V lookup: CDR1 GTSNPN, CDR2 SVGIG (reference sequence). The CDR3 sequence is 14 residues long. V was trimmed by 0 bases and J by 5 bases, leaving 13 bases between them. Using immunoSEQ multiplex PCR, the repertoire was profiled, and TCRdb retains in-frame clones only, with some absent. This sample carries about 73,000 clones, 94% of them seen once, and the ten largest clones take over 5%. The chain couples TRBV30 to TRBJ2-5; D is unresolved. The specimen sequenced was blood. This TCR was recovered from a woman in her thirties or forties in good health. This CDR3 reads CAWSVLGGLETQYF. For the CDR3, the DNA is TGTGCCTGGAGTGTACTGGGTGGCCTTGAGACCCAGTACTTC.